This T cell receptor beta chain emerged from a study of T cells in pancreatic ductal adenocarcinoma. Study-wide findings and caveats: Unique clonotypes were around 7.6-fold more numerous in blood than in tumor. Blood clonality (around 0.066) did not differ significantly from tumor (about 0.112). Tumor-versus-blood clonality comparisons may be biased toward lower tumor diversity. This surgical cohort overrepresents the minority presenting with early-stage disease.

The selected patients with pancreatic ductal adenocarcinoma had surgery but no neoadjuvant therapy. The CDR3 runs to 13 residues. CDR1 is MNHNS and CDR2 is SASEGT in the germline V gene. Trimming left V 4 bases short and J 3 bases short, with 10 bases between. As regards this clone: Its antigen is not identified.

Sequenced by immunoSEQ multiplex PCR; TCRdb stores in-frame clones only, minus some. The sample records 25,000 to 35,000 clones, around nine tenths being singletons. The gene calls are TRBV6-1 and TRBJ2-7; D unresolved. The TCR originated in a human donor with pancreatic ductal adenocarcinoma. Sequencing was performed on PBMCs. CDR3 in amino acids: CASSAGTRYEQYF. CDR3 bases: TGTGCCAGCAGTGCCGGCACTCGCTACGAGCAGTACTTC.